This TCR beta chain was documented in a study of cytomegalovirus exposure and HLA in healthy donors. This CDR3 is built from 14 residues. V was clipped by 4 bases and J by 6 bases; unmatched bases: 7. From germline, CDR1 is SGHRS and CDR2 YFSETQ. TCRdb's copy holds only in-frame clones and misses some; the assay was immunoSEQ multiplex PCR. The table records 260,000 or so clones, around nine tenths of them present only once. The sample comprised PBMCs. The chain uses TRBV5-1 and TRBJ1-2, with 9 bases lining up with TRBD1. This clonotype was sampled from a young woman in good health and CMV-seronegative. CDR3 sequence reads: CASSNPGQGHGYTF. DNA for the CDR3: TGCGCCAGCAGCAACCCGGGACAGGGCCATGGCTACACCTTC.